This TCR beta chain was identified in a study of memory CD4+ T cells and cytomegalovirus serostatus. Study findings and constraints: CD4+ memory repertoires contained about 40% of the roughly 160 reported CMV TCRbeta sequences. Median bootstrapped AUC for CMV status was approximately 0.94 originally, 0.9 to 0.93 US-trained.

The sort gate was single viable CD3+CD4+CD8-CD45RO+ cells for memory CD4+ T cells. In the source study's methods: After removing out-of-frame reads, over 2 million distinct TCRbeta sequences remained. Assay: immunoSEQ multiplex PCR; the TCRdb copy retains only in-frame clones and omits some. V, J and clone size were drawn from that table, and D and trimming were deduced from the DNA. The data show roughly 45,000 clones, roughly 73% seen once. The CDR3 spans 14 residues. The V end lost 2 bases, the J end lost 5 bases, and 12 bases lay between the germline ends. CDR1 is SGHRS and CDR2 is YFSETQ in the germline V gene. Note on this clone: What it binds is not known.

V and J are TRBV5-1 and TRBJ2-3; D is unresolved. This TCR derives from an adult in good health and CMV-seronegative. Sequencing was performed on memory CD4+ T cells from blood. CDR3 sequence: CASSLGSPEDTQYF. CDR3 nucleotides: TGCGCCAGCAGCTTAGGGTCTCCCGAAGATACGCAGTATTTT.